These 8 T cell receptor beta chains were all obtained from the same sample, sequenced in a study of blood T cell repertoires in COVID-19. Assay: immunoSEQ multiplex PCR; the TCRdb copy retains only in-frame clones and omits some. Among roughly 32,000 clones listed, roughly nine tenths were seen once. Material: peripheral blood. All receptors derive from a man between 50 and 59 years old with active or convalescent COVID-19.

The chain combines TRBV9 with TRBJ2-1; 8 bases agree with TRBD2. The germline gives CDR1 SGDLS, CDR2 YYNGEE. The length of the CDR3 is 15 residues. The ends lost 5 bases at V and 1 base at J; junction bases unmatched: 5. CDR3 nucleotide sequence: TGTGCCAGCAGTCAAGCGGGAGCTTCCTACAATGAGCAGTTCTTC. As protein: CASSQAGASYNEQFF.

The CDR3: CASSFIGGAGLYEQYF. The CDR3 DNA reads TGTGCCAGCAGTTTTATTGGGGGGGCCGGGCTCTACGAGCAGTACTTC. The chain has TRBV27 and TRBJ2-7, with D possibly being TRBD2 (7 bases). Germline CDR1 is MNHEY and CDR2 is SMNVEV (reference sequence). There are 16 residues in the CDR3. V dropped 3 bases and J dropped 3 bases, with 18 bases sitting between them.

The chain uses TRBV7-8 and TRBJ2-3, with TRBD2 as a possible D gene (7 bases). The V end lost 0 bases, the J end lost 2 bases, and 12 bases lay between the germline ends. The CDR3 is 16 residues long. The V gene's germline CDR1 is SGHVS and CDR2 FQNEAQ. The CDR3 is CASSLASRGATDTQYF. The DNA of the CDR3 is TGTGCCAGCAGCTTAGCCTCCCGGGGGGCCACAGATACGCAGTATTTT.

The chain has TRBV27 and TRBJ2-2; 7 bases match TRBD2. This CDR3 region has 16 residues. Per the germline V gene, CDR1 is MNHEY and CDR2 is SMNVEV (reference sequence). With V trimmed by 2 bases and J by 4 bases, 7 bases remained unmatched. The CDR3 DNA reads TGTGCCAGCAGTTTAAGTCCTAGCGGCACCACCGGGGAGCTGTTTTTT. It is translated as CASSLSPSGTTGELFF.

This chain links TRBV5-1 with TRBJ2-3; 9 bases match TRBD2. V was pared by 0 bases and J by 4 bases, with 3 bases of the junction left unmatched. Germline V gene lookup returns CDR1 SGHRS and CDR2 YFSETQ. CDR3 length equals 15 residues. The CDR3 DNA reads TGCGCCAGCAGCTTGGAACTAGCGGGTCCAGATACGCAGTATTTT. Translation: CASSLELAGPDTQYF.

This chain links TRBV18 with TRBJ2-2; D is unresolved. Germline values: CDR1 KGHSH, CDR2 LQKENI. The ends were cut back, 0 bases at V and 4 bases at J, with 3 bases in the middle. The CDR3 is 13 residues long. As DNA, the CDR3 is TGTGCCAGCTCACCACCCGGCACCGGGGAGCTGTTTTTT. Its protein product is CASSPPGTGELFF.

The chain links TRBV7-9 to TRBJ1-4; 7 bases agree with TRBD1. CDR1 is SEHNR and CDR2 is FQNEAQ in the germline V gene (reference sequence). Trimming at V came to 3 bases and at J to 6 bases, leaving 7 bases not matched to a gene. This CDR3 has 15 residues. Written as DNA, the CDR3 is TGTGCCAGCAGCTTTCGAGGGGGCTCTGATGAAAAACTGTTTTTT. The encoded protein is CASSFRGGSDEKLFF.

The chain has TRBV15 and TRBJ2-7; 10 bases line up with TRBD1. The CDR3 is 14 amino acids. Losses at the gene ends were 5 bases for V and 4 bases for J; bases not matched to a gene: 5. Germline CDR1 reads LNHNV; CDR2 reads YYDKDF (reference sequence). The CDR3 protein is CATSRDRGLYEQYF. The CDR3 DNA follows: TGTGCCACCAGCCGGGACAGGGGTTTATACGAGCAGTACTTC.